This T cell receptor (beta chain) was sequenced for a study of memory CD4+ T cells and cytomegalovirus serostatus. The V and J ends lost 5 bases and 2 bases respectively, with 13 bases between them. The CDR3 sequence is 14 residues long. Germline lookup yields CDR1 MNHEY and CDR2 SVGAGI. To note about this clone: Its antigen remains unidentified.

Assay used: immunoSEQ multiplex PCR; TCRdb lists only in-frame clones, some missing. The sample contains 50,000 or so clones, more than 60% of which appear only once. Broader study findings: Median bootstrapped AUC for CMV status was approximately 0.96 originally, 0.75 to 0.91 US-trained.

Single viable CD3+CD4+CD8-CD45RO+ cells were sorted as the memory CD4+ T cells. Total CD4+ T cells were enriched by CD4 positive selection. The origin of this receptor is an adult in good health and CMV-seronegative. The chain uses TRBV6-5 and TRBJ2-7; weak D call: TRBD1 (5 bases). The source material was memory CD4+ T cells from blood. The CDR3 DNA follows: TGTGCCAGCAGTCCCACAGGAGATACCTACGAGCAGTACTTC. As protein: CASSPTGDTYEQYF.